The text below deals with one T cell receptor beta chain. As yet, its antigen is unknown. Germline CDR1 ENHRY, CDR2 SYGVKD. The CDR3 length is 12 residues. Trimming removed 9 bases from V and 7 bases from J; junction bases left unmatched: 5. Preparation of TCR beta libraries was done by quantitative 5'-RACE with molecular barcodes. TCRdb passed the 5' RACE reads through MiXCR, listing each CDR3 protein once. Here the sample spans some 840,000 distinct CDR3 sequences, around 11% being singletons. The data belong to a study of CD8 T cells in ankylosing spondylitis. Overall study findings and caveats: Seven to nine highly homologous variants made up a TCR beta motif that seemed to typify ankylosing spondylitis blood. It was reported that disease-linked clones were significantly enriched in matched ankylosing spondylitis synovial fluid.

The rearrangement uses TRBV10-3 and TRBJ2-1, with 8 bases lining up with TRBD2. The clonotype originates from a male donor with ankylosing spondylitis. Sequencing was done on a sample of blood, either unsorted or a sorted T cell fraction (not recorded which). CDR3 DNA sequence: TGTGCCATTCGAGCGGGAGTGAATGAGCAGTTCTTC. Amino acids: CAIRAGVNEQFF.